The 26 T cell receptor beta chains in this list originate from one sample, sequenced in a study of blood T cell repertoires in COVID-19 (dated by TCRdb to 2018 to 2020). The receptor library was made with the immunoSEQ multiplex PCR assay. TCRdb carries this immuneACCESS record with in-frame sequences only. Its versions omit some clonotypes, under half of them owing to an unresolved V gene in the studies checked, with the rest unexplained. For this sample the table gives more than 300,000 clones, of which 91% were detected only once. In total, the top ten clones hold about 0.78% of the sample. The sequenced sample consisted of PBMCs or T cells enriched from blood (not recorded which). These receptors were obtained from a woman aged 40 to 50 who had been exposed to COVID-19.

The rearrangement joins TRBV7-2 to TRBJ1-6, with 9 bases identical to TRBD1. V was clipped by 5 bases and J by 10 bases; unmatched bases: 9. The CDR3 spans 15 residues. CDR1 and CDR2 from the germline V gene are SGHTA and FQGNSA. The CDR3 loop reads CASSLRDRVASPLHF. DNA of the CDR3: TGTGCCAGCAGCCTCCGGGACAGGGTTGCCTCACCCCTCCACTTT.

V and J are TRBV10-1 and TRBJ2-1; 8 bases map to TRBD2. Germline trimming cut 6 bases from V and 8 bases from J; bases unmatched to any gene: 6. This CDR3 is built from 13 residues. CDR1 and CDR2 from the germline V gene are WNHNN and SYGVQD (reference sequence). CDR3 sequence (DNA): TGCGCCAGCAGGCGGGAGGTATCCGATGAGCAGTTCTTC. Translated, it gives CASRREVSDEQFF.

The CDR3 bases are TGCAGCGTTCAACCGACTAGCGGGAGAGCAGATACGCAGTATTTT. Protein product: CSVQPTSGRADTQYF. The rearrangement uses TRBV29-1 and TRBJ2-3, with 12 bases lining up with TRBD2. CDR1 is SQVTM and CDR2 is ANQGSEA in the germline V gene. V was clipped by 5 bases and J by 4 bases; unmatched bases: 7. CDR3 length: 15 residues.

This chain uses TRBV24-1 with TRBJ2-1; 8 positions agree with TRBD2. The CDR3 is 15 residues long. V lost 6 bases, J lost 5 bases, and 8 bases stayed unmatched. CDR1 and CDR2 from the germline V gene are KGHDR and SFDVKD. The CDR3 DNA follows: TGTGCCACCAGTCCCACAGCGGGGGCGCACAATGAGCAGTTCTTC. Encoded protein: CATSPTAGAHNEQFF.

V and J are TRBV4-3 and TRBJ1-1; no reliable D call. Trimming pared 0 bases from V and 4 bases from J, leaving 12 bases between. Germline CDR1 and CDR2: LGHNA and YSLEER. The CDR3 extends over 15 amino acids. The CDR3 coding sequence is TGCGCCAGCAGCCAAGACCCGGTAGCGGGCACTGAAGCTTTCTTT. Protein: CASSQDPVAGTEAFF.

The chain combines TRBV7-9 with TRBJ1-1, with D unclear. V was trimmed by 5 bases and J by 3 bases, leaving 10 bases between them. This CDR3 region has 13 residues. Germline assignment: CDR1 SEHNR and CDR2 FQNEAQ (reference sequence). The CDR3 loop is CASSTPGYTEAFF. In DNA, the CDR3 is TGTGCCAGCAGCACCCCGGGTTACACTGAAGCTTTCTTT.

The chain employs TRBV6-5 and TRBJ1-2; 9 bases are shared with TRBD1. The V gene's germline CDR1 is MNHEY and CDR2 SVGAGI. The CDR3 extends over 15 amino acids. V was clipped by 0 bases and J by 6 bases; unmatched bases: 5. The DNA for the CDR3 is TGTGCCAGCAGTTACTCACAGACAGGGGGGAATGGCTACACCTTC. Protein product: CASSYSQTGGNGYTF.

The CDR3 spells CASSQRGTVSGNTIYF. The CDR3 DNA reads TGTGCCAGCAGCCAAAGAGGGACAGTCTCTGGAAACACCATATATTTT. This chain links TRBV7-2 with TRBJ1-3; 7 positions match TRBD1. V shed 5 bases and J 0 bases; nucleotides not matched to a gene: 7. CDR3 length: 16 residues. Germline CDR1 and CDR2: SGHTA and FQGNSA.

DNA of the CDR3: TGTGCCAGCAGTTTGGACAGGGGGCGGAACACTGAAGCTTTCTTT. Translated, it gives CASSLDRGRNTEAFF. This rearrangement joins TRBV6-6 to TRBJ1-1, with TRBD1 identical over 11 bases. The germline V gene encodes CDR1 MNHNY and CDR2 SVGAGI (reference sequence). The V gene end was trimmed by 4 bases and the J gene end by 1 base; junction bases not matched to a gene: 2. The CDR3 runs to 15 residues.

The rearrangement joins TRBV6-5 to TRBJ2-1, with D possibly being TRBD2 (5 bases). Trimming took 8 bases from V and 1 from J, leaving 15 bases between them. Germline V gene sequence: CDR1 MNHEY, CDR2 SVGAGI. The CDR3 is made up of 15 amino acids. For the CDR3, the DNA is TGTGCCAGCGGACTCGCTTTGAATTCCTACAATGAGCAGTTCTTC. It is translated as CASGLALNSYNEQFF.

CDR3: CASSEASGSGETQYF. In DNA form, the CDR3 reads TGTGCCAGCAGTGAGGCTAGCGGGAGTGGAGAGACCCAGTACTTC. The rearrangement uses TRBV25-1 and TRBJ2-5; 10 nucleotides match TRBD2. The CDR3 is 15 residues long. J lost 4 bases, V lost 3 bases, and 5 bases had no gene match. Germline CDR1 reads MGHDK; CDR2 reads SYGVNS.

The chain joins TRBV19 to TRBJ1-2; 11 bases agree with TRBD1. Germline V gene sequence: CDR1 LNHDA, CDR2 SQIVND (reference sequence). V lost 7 bases, J lost 4 bases, and 11 bases stayed unmatched. The CDR3 consists of 16 residues. CDR3 nucleotide sequence: TGTGCCAGTACCTCCCCCCGGACAGGGGGCGGCTATGGCTACACCTTC. This codes for CASTSPRTGGGYGYTF. The full variable domain, its missing parts supplied by reference TRBV19 and TRBJ1-2, is DGGITQSPKYLFRKEGQNVTLSCEQNLNHDAMYWYRQDPGQGLRLIYYSQIVNDFQKGDIAEGYSVSREKKESFPLTVTSAQKNPTAFYLCASTSPRTGGGYGYTFGSGTRLTVV.

The chain employs TRBV6-5 and TRBJ2-7, with D possibly TRBD1 on 6 matching bases. Germline lookup yields CDR1 MNHEY and CDR2 SVGAGI. V lost 11 bases to trimming and J lost 2 bases, with 16 bases between them. The CDR3 has 13 amino acids. CDR3 DNA sequence: TGTGCCGGAACCGGCAGGGGTACCTACGAGCAGTACTTC. This sequence encodes CAGTGRGTYEQYF.

This clone was picked up one time. The V gene is TRBV6-6, the J gene TRBJ1-1, with TRBD1 matching 8 bases. The CDR3 is made up of 14 amino acids. Germline-derived CDR1 and CDR2 are MNHNY and SVGAGI (reference sequence). The V segment lost 5 bases and the J segment 1 base; nucleotides outside the gene matches: 3. For the CDR3, the DNA is TGTGCCAGCAGTGGAGGACAGGGGAACACTGAAGCTTTCTTT. Translated: CASSGGQGNTEAFF.

The CDR3 coding sequence is TGCGCCAGCAGCCAAGATCTACAGGCCCTCGCTTACGAGCAGTACTTC. Translation: CASSQDLQALAYEQYF. The V and J genes are TRBV4-3 and TRBJ2-7; a possible D gene is TRBD1 (5 bases). With 0 bases removed from V and 4 bases from J, the gap between germline ends came to 16 bases. The V gene's germline CDR1 is LGHNA and CDR2 YSLEER. The CDR3 spans 16 residues.

The chain couples TRBV12-5 to TRBJ2-3; D is perhaps TRBD1 (6 bases). V lost 1 base and J lost 1, with 12 bases in between. Germline CDR1 is LGHNT and CDR2 is FRNRAP. There are 16 residues in the CDR3. CDR3 coding DNA: TGTGCTAGTGGTTTGGGACAGGCCCAAGGCACAGATACGCAGTATTTT. Its protein product is CASGLGQAQGTDTQYF.

The chain carries TRBV11-3 and TRBJ2-3; tentative D call: TRBD2 (5 bases). From germline, CDR1 is SGHNT and CDR2 YENEEA. The CDR3 covers 14 residues. V lost 1 base and J 5 bases, leaving 10 bases between the germline ends. CDR3 in amino acids: CASSLGLPIDTQYF. Here the CDR3 DNA reads TGTGCCAGCAGCTTAGGACTACCCATAGATACGCAGTATTTT. Full variable domain (outside the CDR3, taken from reference TRBV11-3 and TRBJ2-3): EAGVVQSPRYKIIEKKQPVAFWCNPISGHNTLYWYLQNLGQGPELLIRYENEEAVDDSQLPKDRFSAERLKGVDSTLKIQPAELGDSAVYLCASSLGLPIDTQYFGPGTRLTVL.

The chain recombines TRBV6-5 with TRBJ1-1; the D is unclear. Trimming removed 7 bases at V and 0 bases at J, with 6 bases between. Germline V lookup: CDR1 MNHEY, CDR2 SVGAGI. The CDR3 has 12 residues. This CDR3 is CASTHLNTEAFF. The CDR3, as DNA: TGTGCCAGCACCCATCTGAACACTGAAGCTTTCTTT.

V gene TRBV7-9 combines with J gene TRBJ2-4, with 8 bases lining up with TRBD2. The CDR3 is 17 amino acids. J lost 2 bases, V lost 5 bases, and 11 bases had no gene match. CDR1 and CDR2 from the germline V gene are SEHNR and FQNEAQ (reference sequence). CDR3 sequence: CASSPRGGLAPKNIQYF. CDR3 nucleotide sequence: TGTGCCAGCAGCCCCCGGGGGGGTCTAGCCCCCAAAAACATTCAGTACTTC.

The chain recombines TRBV20-1 with TRBJ2-3; unclear D gene. Trimming took off 5 bases at V and 2 bases at J, with 5 bases between the two ends. This CDR3 spans 11 amino acids. The germline V gene encodes CDR1 DFQATT and CDR2 SNEGSKA (reference sequence). The CDR3 here is CSAGNTDTQYF. CDR3 coding DNA: TGCAGTGCTGGCAACACAGATACGCAGTATTTT.

The chain uses TRBV19 and TRBJ1-1; no firm D call. This CDR3 contains 14 residues. Germline V gives CDR1 LNHDA, CDR2 SQIVND (reference sequence). V lost 0 bases to trimming and J lost 1 base, with 6 bases between them. CDR3 bases: TGTGCCAGTAGTATAGACAGTAAGAACACTGAAGCTTTCTTT. Translated, it gives CASSIDSKNTEAFF. Drawing the rest from reference TRBV19 and TRBJ1-1, the complete variable domain is DGGITQSPKYLFRKEGQNVTLSCEQNLNHDAMYWYRQDPGQGLRLIYYSQIVNDFQKGDIAEGYSVSREKKESFPLTVTSAQKNPTAFYLCASSIDSKNTEAFFGQGTRLTVV.

V gene TRBV30 combines with J gene TRBJ2-1, with D possibly TRBD1 on 5 matching bases. CDR1 is GTSNPN and CDR2 is SVGIG in the germline V gene (reference sequence). The CDR3 loop spans 13 amino acids. Trimming took off 0 bases at V and 3 bases at J, with 6 bases between the two ends. CDR3: CAWSVQDYNEQFF. The CDR3 bases are TGTGCCTGGAGTGTACAGGACTACAATGAGCAGTTCTTC.

V and J are TRBV9 and TRBJ2-1; 11 bases match TRBD2. Looked up from germline, CDR1 is SGDLS and CDR2 is YYNGEE. CDR3 length: 15 residues. V was pared by 4 bases and J by 5 bases, with 5 bases of the junction left unmatched. In nucleotides, the CDR3 is TGTGCCAGCAGCTCCACTAGCGGGGGACACAATGAGCAGTTCTTC. This sequence encodes CASSSTSGGHNEQFF.

The genes are TRBV5-1 and TRBJ2-5; 11 bases are shared with TRBD2. After removal of 8 bases from V and 2 bases from J, the junction contained 2 bases not matched to a gene. Looked up from germline, CDR1 is SGHRS and CDR2 is YFSETQ. The CDR3 extends over 13 amino acids. CDR3 DNA sequence: TGCGCCAGTAGGACTAGCGGGCAAGAGACCCAGTACTTC. This translates into CASRTSGQETQYF.

This clone was found once. The rearrangement links TRBV10-3 to TRBJ2-5, with 13 nucleotides matching TRBD2. Germline V gives CDR1 ENHRY, CDR2 SYGVKD. The V gene end was trimmed by 5 bases and the J gene end by 2 bases; junction bases not matched to a gene: 2. The CDR3 runs to 15 residues. CDR3 loop: CAISRTSGGQETQYF. The CDR3 nucleotides read TGTGCCATCAGTCGGACTAGCGGGGGACAAGAGACCCAGTACTTC.

This clone was picked up a small number of times. This chain uses TRBV6-2 or TRBV6-3 with TRBJ2-7, with 8 bases aligning to TRBD2. J lost 2 bases, V lost 2 bases, and 11 bases had no gene match. This CDR3 region has 17 residues. Looked up from germline, CDR1 is MNHEY and CDR2 is SVGEGT. Here the CDR3 reads CASSYPPERGPPYEQYF. The CDR3 nucleotides are TGTGCCAGCAGTTACCCCCCCGAGCGGGGGCCGCCCTACGAGCAGTACTTC.